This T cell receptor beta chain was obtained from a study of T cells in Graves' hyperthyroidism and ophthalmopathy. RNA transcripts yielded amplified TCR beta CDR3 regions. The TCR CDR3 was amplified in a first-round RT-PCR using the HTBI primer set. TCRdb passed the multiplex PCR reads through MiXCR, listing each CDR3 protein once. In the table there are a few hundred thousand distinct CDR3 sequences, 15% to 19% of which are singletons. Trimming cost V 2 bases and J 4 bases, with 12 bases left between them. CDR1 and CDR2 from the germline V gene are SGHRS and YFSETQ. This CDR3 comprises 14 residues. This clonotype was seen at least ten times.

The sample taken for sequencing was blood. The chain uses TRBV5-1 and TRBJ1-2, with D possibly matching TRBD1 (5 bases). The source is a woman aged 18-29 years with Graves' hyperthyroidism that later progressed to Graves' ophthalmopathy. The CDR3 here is CASSFTTDIYGYTF. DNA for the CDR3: TGCGCCAGCAGCTTCACTACGGACATCTATGGCTACACCTTC.